Listed here are 25 T cell receptor beta chains from one sample, sequenced in a study of blood T cell repertoires in COVID-19. The protocol was immunoSEQ multiplex PCR, while the TCRdb copy is restricted to in-frame clones and leaves out a portion. The repertoire holds some 180,000 clones, with 70% to 80% as singletons. The sequenced sample consisted of peripheral blood. The source of these receptors is a woman aged 45 to 65 with active or convalescent COVID-19.

The chain is built from TRBV5-1 and TRBJ2-5; 13 positions agree with TRBD2. CDR1 is SGHRS and CDR2 is YFSETQ in the germline V gene. This CDR3 is built from 17 residues. Trimming cost V 2 bases and J 7 bases; bases outside gene matches: 11. In nucleotides, the CDR3 is TGCGCCAGCAGCTTACCCCGACTAGCGGGGGGCCGGGCGACCCAGTACTTC. Translated, it gives CASSLPRLAGGRATQYF.

V and J are TRBV28 and TRBJ1-2, with D tentatively TRBD1 (5 bases). Germline CDR1 reads MDHEN; CDR2 reads SYDVKM. The ends were cut back, 2 bases at V and 5 bases at J, with 12 bases in the middle. The CDR3 totals 14 residues. CDR3 in DNA: TGTGCCAGCAGTTTAACGGCTCGGGGGTATGGCTACACCTTC. Translating gives CASSLTARGYGYTF.

This chain uses TRBV18 with TRBJ1-2; D remains unclear. Germline lookup yields CDR1 KGHSH and CDR2 LQKENI. The CDR3 sequence is 13 residues long. V lost 3 bases, J lost 8 bases, and 13 bases lay in between. The CDR3 DNA is TGTGCCAGCTCACCGTCCCTTGCGGAAGGCTACACCTTC. It specifies CASSPSLAEGYTF.

V usage is TRBV3-1 (or the pseudogene TRBV3-2) and J usage is TRBJ2-7, with 9 bases aligning to TRBD2. CDR1 LGHDT and CDR2 YNNKEL come from the germline V gene (reference sequence). The CDR3 extends over 11 amino acids. Germline trimming cut 9 bases from V and 8 bases from J; bases unmatched to any gene: 5. CDR3 amino acids: CASSGGGKQYF. In DNA form, the CDR3 reads TGTGCCAGTAGCGGGGGAGGTAAGCAGTACTTC.

The V and J genes are TRBV6-5 and TRBJ1-1; tentative D call: TRBD1 (6 bases). The CDR3 spans 13 residues. V was pared by 7 bases and J by 5 bases, with 14 bases between. Germline CDR1 and CDR2: MNHEY and SVGAGI. The CDR3 sequence: CASTKRGGTEAFF. DNA for the CDR3: TGTGCCAGCACCAAAAGGGGGGGAACTGAAGCTTTCTTT.

This clone was detected a few times. This CDR3 is also generated by other DNA sequences in the sample. V usage is TRBV19 and J usage is TRBJ1-1, with D maybe TRBD1 (5 bases). CDR1 and CDR2 (germline): LNHDA, SQIVND (reference sequence). Trimming removed 0 bases from V and 4 bases from J, with 9 bases in between. The CDR3 is made up of 14 amino acids. CDR3 sequence (DNA): TGTGCCAGTAGTATAGAGCAGGGCAGCACTGAAGCTTTCTTT. It specifies CASSIEQGSTEAFF.

V and J are TRBV14 and TRBJ1-2; D possibly corresponds to TRBD1 (5 bases). This CDR3 has 13 residues. Germline V gene data show CDR1 as SGHDN and CDR2 as FVKESK. V lost 3 bases and J 8 bases, leaving 13 bases between the germline ends. The CDR3, as DNA: TGTGCCAGCAGCCAGATACAGGCTGTCGGCTACACCTTC. Translating it yields CASSQIQAVGYTF.

This clone was detected many times. The rearrangement joins TRBV7-2 to TRBJ1-1; 8 bases map to TRBD1. Germline-derived CDR1 and CDR2 are SGHTA and FQGNSA. V gave up 3 bases and J gave up 3 bases; unmatched junction bases: 3. CDR3 length equals 14 residues. CDR3 sequence: CASSFQTGDTEAFF. CDR3 bases: TGTGCCAGCAGCTTCCAGACAGGGGACACTGAAGCTTTCTTT.

The gene calls are TRBV7-8 and TRBJ2-1; 7 positions match TRBD1. The germline V gene has CDR1 SGHVS and CDR2 FQNEAQ. The CDR3 is 13 amino acids. V was clipped by 1 base and J by 9 bases; unmatched bases: 3. CDR3 sequence (DNA): TGTGCCAGCAGCTTAGAAAGGGGGCGTGAGCAGTTCTTC. This codes for CASSLERGREQFF.

This clone showed up just once. The chain recombines TRBV6-2 or TRBV6-3 with TRBJ2-7; 8 bases are shared with TRBD2. Looked up from germline, CDR1 is MNHEY and CDR2 is SVGEGT. The V gene end was trimmed by 2 bases and the J gene end by 3 bases; junction bases not matched to a gene: 12. CDR3 length: 17 amino acids. The CDR3 DNA reads as TGTGCCAGCAGTTACGTCCAAGGTAGCGGGATCCTCTACGAGCAGTACTTC. This codes for CASSYVQGSGILYEQYF.

J is TRBJ2-1 and V is TRBV4-2, with 9 bases lining up with TRBD2. Germline V CDR1 and CDR2: LGHNA, YNFKEQ. CDR3 length: 15 residues. Germline trimming cut 1 base from V and 4 bases from J; bases unmatched to any gene: 2. The CDR3 here is CASSQVLAGYNEQFF. The CDR3 region has the DNA TGTGCCAGCAGCCAAGTGCTAGCGGGGTACAATGAGCAGTTCTTC.

This rearrangement joins TRBV19 to TRBJ1-2; maybe TRBD1 (6 bases). CDR1 is LNHDA, CDR2 SQIVND, per germline (reference sequence). Trimming shortened V by 4 bases and J by 8 bases, and 11 bases separated the two germline ends. The CDR3 consists of 12 residues. The CDR3 here is CASSTQGWGYTF. CDR3 nucleotide sequence: TGTGCCAGTAGTACACAGGGCTGGGGCTACACCTTC.

J is TRBJ1-1 and V is TRBV4-3; 7 nucleotides line up with TRBD1. V dropped 0 bases and J dropped 3; count of bases not matched to a gene: 1. This CDR3 region has 14 residues. Germline V gene lookup returns CDR1 LGHNA and CDR2 YSLEER. In DNA form, the CDR3 reads TGCGCCAGCAGCCAAGATGGGACAGACACTGAAGCTTTCTTT. Encoded protein: CASSQDGTDTEAFF.

The genes are TRBV6-5 and TRBJ2-3; perhaps TRBD2 as D (7 bases). The germline V and J ends were trimmed by 5 bases and 3 bases, with 15 bases remaining between them. The CDR3 covers 15 residues. Germline CDR1 reads MNHEY; CDR2 reads SVGAGI. The CDR3 coding sequence is TGTGCCAGCAGTCCGGTGGGAGGGGGGACAGATACGCAGTATTTT. Protein product: CASSPVGGGTDTQYF.

J is TRBJ2-5 and V is TRBV19; 8 bases are a match to TRBD1. V trimming: 6 bases; J trimming: 5 bases; junction bases outside the gene matches: 5. CDR3 length: 13 residues. The germline gives CDR1 LNHDA, CDR2 SQIVND (reference sequence). CDR3 protein: CASSRTGIETQYF. As DNA, the CDR3 is TGTGCCAGTAGCAGGACAGGGATTGAGACCCAGTACTTC.

Comment on this clone: This same CDR3 is encoded by further DNA sequences in the sample. V is TRBV27 and J is TRBJ1-6, with 10 positions matching TRBD1. The CDR3 consists of 17 residues. With V trimmed by 0 bases and J by 8 bases, 7 bases remained unmatched. Per germline, CDR1 MNHEY and CDR2 SMNVEV (reference sequence). CDR3 amino acids: CASSLSRGDRGYSPLHF. For the CDR3, the DNA is TGTGCCAGCAGTTTATCGCGGGGGGACAGGGGCTATTCACCCCTCCACTTT.

The chain combines TRBV7-2 with TRBJ2-3; a possible D gene is TRBD2 (7 bases). Trimming cost V 5 bases and J 2 bases, with 14 bases left between them. The germline V gene has CDR1 SGHTA and CDR2 FQGNSA. This CDR3 has 15 amino acids. The CDR3 here is CASSPGGPPTDTQYF. The CDR3 DNA follows: TGTGCCAGCAGCCCCGGGGGGCCGCCCACAGATACGCAGTATTTT.

The gene calls are TRBV3-1 (or the pseudogene TRBV3-2) and TRBJ2-1, with D uncertain. V lost 3 bases to trimming and J lost 6 bases, with 9 bases between them. Per the germline V gene, CDR1 is LGHDT and CDR2 is YNNKEL (reference sequence). There are 13 residues in the CDR3. CDR3: CASSQGPPNEQFF. As DNA, the CDR3 is TGTGCCAGCAGCCAGGGCCCCCCCAATGAGCAGTTCTTC.

CDR3 amino acids: CASSTSRVPYEQYF. DNA for the CDR3: TGTGCCAGCAGCACAAGCAGGGTGCCCTACGAGCAGTACTTC. The chain joins TRBV28 to TRBJ2-7, with D possibly matching TRBD1 (5 bases). The germline V and J ends were trimmed by 6 bases and 2 bases, with 14 bases remaining between them. This CDR3 is built from 14 residues. Germline V gene data show CDR1 as MDHEN and CDR2 as SYDVKM.

V gene TRBV6-5 combines with J gene TRBJ1-4; 9 positions agree with TRBD1. J lost 7 bases, V lost 4 bases, and 4 bases had no gene match. Germline-derived CDR1 and CDR2 are MNHEY and SVGAGI. CDR3 length equals 14 residues. As DNA, the CDR3 is TGTGCCAGCAGTTTAGACAGGGGGAGTGAAAAACTGTTTTTT. As protein: CASSLDRGSEKLFF.

This clone was observed a few times. This sequence joins TRBV29-1 and TRBJ2-4; 7 positions match TRBD1. With V trimmed by 6 bases and J by 9 bases, 8 bases remained unmatched. The CDR3 is made up of 12 amino acids. The germline V gene has CDR1 SQVTM and CDR2 ANQGSEA. The CDR3 here is CSVTGVDSIQYF. For the CDR3, the DNA is TGCAGCGTCACAGGGGTTGATAGCATTCAGTACTTC.

The chain is built from TRBV19 and TRBJ1-2, with D hard to call. Trimming shortened V by 2 bases and J by 0 bases, and 16 bases separated the two germline ends. CDR1 and CDR2 (germline): LNHDA, SQIVND (reference sequence). The CDR3 totals 17 residues. CDR3 sequence: CASSINSQNLANYGYTF. CDR3 bases: TGTGCCAGTAGTATAAACAGCCAAAACTTAGCTAACTATGGCTACACCTTC.

The chain couples TRBV7-2 to TRBJ2-5; the D gene is possibly TRBD1 (6 bases). CDR1 and CDR2 from the germline V gene are SGHTA and FQGNSA. The CDR3 length is 15 residues. Trimming removed 5 bases from V and 2 bases from J, with 15 bases in between. CDR3: CASSAVPGVQETQYF. For the CDR3, the DNA is TGTGCCAGCAGCGCCGTCCCAGGGGTACAAGAGACCCAGTACTTC. The full variable domain, completed using reference TRBV7-2 and TRBJ2-5, is GAGVSQSPSNKVTEKGKDVELRCDPISGHTALYWYRQSLGQGLEFLIYFQGNSAPDKSGLPSDRFSAERTGGSVSTLTIQRTQQEDSAVYLCASSAVPGVQETQYFGPGTRLLVL.

The chain uses TRBV30 and TRBJ1-2; a possible D gene is TRBD1 (6 bases). The CDR3 has 15 amino acids. Trimming left V 0 bases short and J 5 bases short, with 16 bases between. Looked up from germline, CDR1 is GTSNPN and CDR2 is SVGIG (reference sequence). The CDR3 is CAWSVGGARVYGYTF. The CDR3 DNA reads as TGTGCCTGGAGTGTCGGGGGGGCGCGAGTGTATGGCTACACCTTC. The variable domain in full, with the rest retrieved from reference TRBV30 and TRBJ1-2, is SQTIHQWPATLVQPVGSPLSLECTVEGTSNPNLYWYRQAAGRGLQLLFYSVGIGQISSEVPQNLSASRPQDRQFILSSKKLLLSDSGFYLCAWSVGGARVYGYTFGSGTRLTVV.

The genes are TRBV20-1 and TRBJ1-5; 11 nucleotides line up with TRBD1. With 3 bases clipped from V and 6 bases from J, the junction kept 1 base outside the gene matches. CDR1 and CDR2 from the germline V gene are DFQATT and SNEGSKA (reference sequence). This CDR3 region has 13 residues. CDR3 protein: CSASGTGGQPQHF. Written as DNA, the CDR3 is TGCAGTGCTAGTGGGACAGGGGGTCAGCCCCAGCATTTT.